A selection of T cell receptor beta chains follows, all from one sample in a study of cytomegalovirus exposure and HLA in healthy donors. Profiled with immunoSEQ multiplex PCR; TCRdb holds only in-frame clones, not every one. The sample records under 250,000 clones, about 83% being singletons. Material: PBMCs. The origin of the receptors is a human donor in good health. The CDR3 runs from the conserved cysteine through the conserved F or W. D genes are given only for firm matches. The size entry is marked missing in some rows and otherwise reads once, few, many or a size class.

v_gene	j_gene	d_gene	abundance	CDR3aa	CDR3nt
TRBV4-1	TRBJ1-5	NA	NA	CASSQGSPMGPEPQHF	TGCGCCAGCAGCCAAGGCTCCCCAATGGGGCCGGAGCCCCAGCATTTT
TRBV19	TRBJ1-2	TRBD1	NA	CASSIYGTGINYGYTF	TGTGCCAGTAGTATTTACGGGACAGGGATAAACTATGGCTACACCTTC
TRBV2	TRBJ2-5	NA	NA	CASSRQGGQETQYF	TGTGCCAGCAGTAGGCAAGGGGGCCAAGAGACCCAGTACTTC
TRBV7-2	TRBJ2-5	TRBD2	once	CASSSTSGYQETQYF	TGTGCCAGCAGCTCCACTAGCGGATACCAAGAGACCCAGTACTTC
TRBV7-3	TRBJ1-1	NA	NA	CASSSETGPVTEAFF	TGTGCCAGCAGCTCCGAAACAGGGCCGGTCACTGAAGCTTTCTTT
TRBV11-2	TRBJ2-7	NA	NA	CASSGGLSYEQYF	TGTGCCAGCAGCGGAGGGCTCTCCTACGAGCAGTACTTC
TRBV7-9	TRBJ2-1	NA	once	CASSLDPLFIGEQFF	TGTGCCAGCAGCTTAGACCCGTTATTTATCGGTGAGCAGTTCTTC
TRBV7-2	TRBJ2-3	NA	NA	CASSLVVGSTDTQYF	TGTGCCAGCAGCTTAGTAGTCGGGAGCACAGATACGCAGTATTTT
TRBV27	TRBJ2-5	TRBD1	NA	CASSSISTGLKTQYF	TGTGCCAGCAGTTCCATTTCGACAGGGTTGAAGACCCAGTACTTC
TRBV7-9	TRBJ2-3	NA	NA	CASSLPGLGPQSVQYF	TGTGCCAGCAGCTTACCGGGACTGGGTCCCCAATCCGTGCAGTATTTT
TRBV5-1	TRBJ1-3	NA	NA	CASSLMGTVSGNTIYF	TGCGCCAGCAGCTTGATGGGCACAGTATCTGGAAACACCATATATTTT
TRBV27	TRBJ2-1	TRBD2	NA	CASSSARLAVYNEQFF	TGTGCCAGCAGTTCCGCCCGACTAGCGGTTTACAATGAGCAGTTCTTC
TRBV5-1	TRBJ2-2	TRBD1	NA	CASATGITGELFF	TGCGCCAGCGCGACAGGGATTACCGGGGAGCTGTTTTTT
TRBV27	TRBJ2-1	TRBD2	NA	CASSLAGALNEQFF	TGTGCCAGCAGTTTAGCGGGAGCTTTAAATGAGCAGTTCTTC
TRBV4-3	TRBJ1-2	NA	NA	CASSQEYAQGHYGYTF	TGCGCCAGCAGCCAAGAGTATGCACAGGGACACTATGGCTACACCTTC
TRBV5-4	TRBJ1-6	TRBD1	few	CASSLTGDSPLHF	TGTGCCAGCAGCTTGACAGGGGATTCACCCCTCCACTTT
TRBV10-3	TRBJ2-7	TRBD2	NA	CAIKGTSGRAVYEQYF	TGTGCCATCAAGGGGACTAGCGGGAGGGCGGTGTACGAGCAGTACTTC
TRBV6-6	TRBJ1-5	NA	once	CASIRAQGGNQPQHF	TGTGCCAGCATACGGGCCCAGGGTGGCAATCAGCCCCAGCATTTT
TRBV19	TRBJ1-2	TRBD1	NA	CASSSLRGDRTSHGYTF	TGTGCCAGTAGTTCCCTACGAGGGGACAGGACTAGTCATGGCTACACCTTC
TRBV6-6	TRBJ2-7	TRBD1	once	CASSYRDRVHEQYF	TGTGCCAGCAGTTACAGGGACAGGGTCCACGAGCAGTACTTC
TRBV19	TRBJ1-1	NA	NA	CASSRGMNTEAFF	TGTGCCAGTAGCAGGGGTATGAACACTGAAGCTTTCTTT
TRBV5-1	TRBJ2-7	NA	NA	CASSLDSPYPYEQYF	TGCGCCAGCAGCTTGGACAGTCCCTATCCCTACGAGCAGTACTTC
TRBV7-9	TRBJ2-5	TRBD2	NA	CASSSLAEKETQYF	TGTGCCAGCAGCAGTCTAGCGGAGAAAGAGACCCAGTACTTC
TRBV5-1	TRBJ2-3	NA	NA	CASSLGGLATDTQYF	TGCGCCAGCAGCTTGGGGGGGCTAGCCACAGATACGCAGTATTTT
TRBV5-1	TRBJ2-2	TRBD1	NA	CASSRDRNTGELFF	TGCGCCAGCAGTCGGGACAGGAACACCGGGGAGCTGTTTTTT
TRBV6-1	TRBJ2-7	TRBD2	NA	CASAAGTSGSYEQYF	TGTGCCAGCGCCGCCGGGACTAGCGGGAGTTACGAGCAGTACTTC
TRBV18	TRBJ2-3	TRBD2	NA	CASSPIASGSTDTQYF	TGTGCCAGCTCACCAATCGCTAGCGGGAGCACAGATACGCAGTATTTT
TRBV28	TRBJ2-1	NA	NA	CASSSTVPDSYNEQFF	TGTGCCAGCAGTTCAACCGTTCCAGACTCCTACAATGAGCAGTTCTTC
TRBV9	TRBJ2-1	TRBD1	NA	CASSVWDRGSYEQFF	TGTGCCAGCAGCGTCTGGGACAGGGGGTCCTATGAGCAGTTCTTC
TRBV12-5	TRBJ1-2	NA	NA	CASGRQGSYGYTF	TGTGCTAGTGGCCGCCAGGGTAGCTATGGCTACACCTTC
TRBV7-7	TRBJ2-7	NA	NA	CASRDWDTISYEQYF	TGTGCTAGCAGGGACTGGGACACGATATCCTACGAGCAGTACTTC
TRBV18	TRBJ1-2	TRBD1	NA	CASSPVLTGTNYGYTF	TGTGCCAGCTCCCCCGTCTTGACAGGGACTAACTATGGCTACACCTTC
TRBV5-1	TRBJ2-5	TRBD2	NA	CASRTPGGASETQYF	TGCGCCAGCAGGACACCGGGGGGGGCATCAGAGACCCAGTACTTC
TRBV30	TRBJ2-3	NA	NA	CAWSPGIDTQYF	TGTGCCTGGAGTCCAGGGATAGATACGCAGTATTTT
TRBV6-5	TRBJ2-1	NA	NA	CASRRARIAMQFF	TGTGCCAGCCGGAGGGCCCGTATTGCGATGCAGTTCTTC
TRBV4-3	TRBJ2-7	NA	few	CASSLWTGDEQYF	TGCGCCAGCAGCCTCTGGACGGGGGACGAGCAGTACTTC
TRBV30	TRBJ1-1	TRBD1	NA	CACGQGMTEAFF	TGTGCCTGCGGACAGGGGATGACTGAAGCTTTCTTT
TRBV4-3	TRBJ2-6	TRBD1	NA	CASSQDVQGNSANVLTF	TGCGCCAGCAGCCAAGATGTACAGGGGAATTCGGCCAACGTCCTGACTTTC
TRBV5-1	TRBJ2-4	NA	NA	CASSWAGQEGNIQYF	TGCGCCAGCAGCTGGGCTGGGCAGGAGGGGAACATTCAGTACTTC
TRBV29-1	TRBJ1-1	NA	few	CSVAGTRGDTEAFF	TGCAGCGTTGCTGGGACGCGGGGGGACACTGAAGCTTTCTTT
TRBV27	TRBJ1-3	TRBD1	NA	CASSPPGQVLAIYF	TGTGCCAGCAGTCCCCCCGGACAGGTATTAGCCATATATTTT
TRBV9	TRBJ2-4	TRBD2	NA	CASSVGGGGDIQYF	TGTGCCAGCAGCGTAGGCGGCGGGGGGGACATTCAGTACTTC
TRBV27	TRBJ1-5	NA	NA	CASSPNREQGAGGNQPQHF	TGTGCCAGCAGTCCCAATCGAGAACAGGGAGCGGGGGGCAATCAGCCCCAGCATTTT
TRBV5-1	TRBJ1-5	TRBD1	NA	CASSSSGQGDQPQHF	TGCGCCAGCAGCTCCTCTGGACAGGGTGATCAGCCCCAGCATTTT
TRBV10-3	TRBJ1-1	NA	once	CAIATVNTEAFF	TGTGCCATCGCGACAGTTAACACTGAAGCTTTCTTT
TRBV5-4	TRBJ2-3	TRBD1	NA	CASSWAPGQGTDTQYF	TGTGCCAGCAGCTGGGCCCCGGGACAGGGGACAGATACGCAGTATTTT
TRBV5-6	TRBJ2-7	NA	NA	CASSLLSGYREQYF	TGTGCCAGCAGCTTGCTGTCAGGATATCGCGAGCAGTACTTC
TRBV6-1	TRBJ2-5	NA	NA	CASRPRTAQETQYF	TGTGCCAGCAGACCGAGGACAGCACAAGAGACCCAGTACTTC
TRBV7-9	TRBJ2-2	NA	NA	CASSLVPGGTTGELFF	TGTGCCAGCAGCTTAGTTCCAGGGGGGACCACCGGGGAGCTGTTTTTT
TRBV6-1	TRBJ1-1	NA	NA	CASSEGQSNTEAFF	TGTGCCAGCAGTGAAGGACAGTCGAACACTGAAGCTTTCTTT
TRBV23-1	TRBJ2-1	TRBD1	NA	CASSPPGQGAHNEQFF	TGCGCCAGCAGCCCCCCCGGACAGGGGGCCCACAATGAGCAGTTCTTC
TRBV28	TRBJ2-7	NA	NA	CASSLLEREQYF	TGTGCCAGCAGTTTATTGGAGCGGGAGCAGTACTTC
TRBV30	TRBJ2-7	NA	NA	CAWTGSDSHYEQYF	TGTGCCTGGACCGGATCGGACAGCCACTACGAGCAGTACTTC
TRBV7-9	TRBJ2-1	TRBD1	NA	CASSPTGASGNEQFF	TGTGCCAGCAGCCCCACAGGGGCCTCGGGCAATGAGCAGTTCTTC
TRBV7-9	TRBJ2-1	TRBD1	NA	CAGSGQGAENEQFF	TGTGCCGGATCCGGGCAGGGGGCGGAAAATGAGCAGTTCTTC
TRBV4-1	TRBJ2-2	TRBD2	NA	CASSSRLAGYRTGELFF	TGCGCCAGCAGCTCACGACTAGCGGGATATAGAACCGGGGAGCTGTTTTTT
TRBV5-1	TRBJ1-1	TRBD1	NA	CASSSQGSGSTEAFF	TGCGCCAGCAGCTCACAGGGGTCTGGGAGCACTGAAGCTTTCTTT
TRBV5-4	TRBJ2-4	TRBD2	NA	CASSLTSGSNDIQYF	TGTGCCAGCAGCCTGACTAGCGGGAGTAATGACATTCAGTACTTC
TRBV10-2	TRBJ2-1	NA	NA	CASIVLSSYNEQFF	TGCGCCAGCATAGTTTTGAGCTCCTACAATGAGCAGTTCTTC